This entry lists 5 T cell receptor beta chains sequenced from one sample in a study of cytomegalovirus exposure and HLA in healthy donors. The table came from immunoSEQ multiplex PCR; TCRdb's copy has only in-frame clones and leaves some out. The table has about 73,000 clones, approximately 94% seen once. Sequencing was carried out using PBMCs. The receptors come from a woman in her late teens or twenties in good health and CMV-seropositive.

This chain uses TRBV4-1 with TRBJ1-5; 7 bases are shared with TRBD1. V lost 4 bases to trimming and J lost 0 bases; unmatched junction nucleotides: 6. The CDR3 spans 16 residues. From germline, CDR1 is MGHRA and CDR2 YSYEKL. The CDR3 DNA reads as TGCGCCAGCAGCCCTCCCCAGGGGGATAGCAATCAGCCCCAGCATTTT. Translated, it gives CASSPPQGDSNQPQHF.

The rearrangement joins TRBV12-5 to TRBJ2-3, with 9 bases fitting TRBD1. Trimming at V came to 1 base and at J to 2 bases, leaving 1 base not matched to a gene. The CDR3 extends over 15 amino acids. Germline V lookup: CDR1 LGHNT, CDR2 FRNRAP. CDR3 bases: TGTGCTAGTGGTTTGGGGACAGGGGCCACAGATACGCAGTATTTT. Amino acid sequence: CASGLGTGATDTQYF. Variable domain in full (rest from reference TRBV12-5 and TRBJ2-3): DARVTQTPRHKVTEMGQEVTMRCQPILGHNTVFWYRQTMMQGLELLAYFRNRAPLDDSGMPKDRFSAEMPDATLATLKIQPSEPRDSAVYFCASGLGTGATDTQYFGPGTRLTVL.

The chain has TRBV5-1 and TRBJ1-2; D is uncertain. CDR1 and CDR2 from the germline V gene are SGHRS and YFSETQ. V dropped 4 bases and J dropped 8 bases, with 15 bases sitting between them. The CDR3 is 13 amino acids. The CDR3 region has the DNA TGCGCCAGCAGCCTGGATGGCTTCTCCGGCTACACCTTC. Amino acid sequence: CASSLDGFSGYTF.

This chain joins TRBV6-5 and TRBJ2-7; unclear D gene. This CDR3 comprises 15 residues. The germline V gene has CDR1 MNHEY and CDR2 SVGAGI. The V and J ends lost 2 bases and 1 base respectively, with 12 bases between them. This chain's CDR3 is CASSYTTTQSYEQYF. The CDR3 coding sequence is TGTGCCAGCAGTTACACGACGACACAGTCCTACGAGCAGTACTTC.

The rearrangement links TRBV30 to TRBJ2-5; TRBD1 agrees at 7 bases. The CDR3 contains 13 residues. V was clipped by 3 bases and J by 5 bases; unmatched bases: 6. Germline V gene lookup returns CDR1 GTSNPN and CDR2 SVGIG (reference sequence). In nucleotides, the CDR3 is TGTGCCTGGAGCCGGACAGGCGGGGAGACCCAGTACTTC. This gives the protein CAWSRTGGETQYF.